The clone carrying this TCR beta chain showed up many times. Its specificity is unknown. This record belongs to a study of regulatory T cells in long-lasting Graves disease. Regarding the study as a whole: Among the persistent patients, some 2,900 public clonotypes were shared, more than the approximately 1,000 shared among new patients.

Libraries of TCR beta came from iRepertoire HTBI primers plus Arm-PCR of CDR3 regions. TCRdb recomputed calls from the multiplex PCR reads with MiXCR, one row per CDR3 protein. Of approximately 350,000 distinct CDR3 sequences in the sample, 15% to 20% were seen once. Time point here: newly diagnosed GD, antithyroid drugs for less than 3 months. PBMC-derived RNA was used for the TCR library. J was trimmed by 6 bases and V by 6 bases; bases with no gene match: 10. CDR3 size: 15 residues. CDR1 and CDR2 (germline): MDHEN, SYDVKM. These data were likewise used in another study, on T cells in Graves' hyperthyroidism and ophthalmopathy. This second study notes: The HTBI set primed first-round TCR CDR3 RT-PCR.

The receptor comes from a young woman with Graves disease. Material: peripheral blood mononuclear cells (PBMCs), obtained at new diagnosis, from a patient treated with antithyroid drugs. The V and J genes are TRBV28 and TRBJ1-2; TRBD1 aligns across 10 bases. CDR3 sequence: CASSSPGQGPDGYTF. CDR3 nucleotide sequence: TGTGCCAGCAGCTCGCCGGGACAGGGGCCCGATGGCTACACCTTC.